This TCR beta chain was profiled in a study of graft-versus-host responses after intestinal transplantation. Study context: Anti-thymocyte globulin induction preceded two to three years of tacrolimus and steroid maintenance in all recipients. Study outcomes and limitations: GvH clones occurred in recipient marrow; some first appeared in ileum or blood. There was an association between peak levels of circulating GvH clones and early post-transplant HvG declines.

Worth noting for this clone: Its cognate antigen is unknown.

Using immunoSEQ multiplex PCR, the repertoire was profiled, and TCRdb retains in-frame clones only, with some absent. Of 35,000 to 45,000 clones in the sample, roughly 90% were seen once. Germline V gene sequence: CDR1 ENHRY, CDR2 SYGVKD. This CDR3 is 14 amino acids long. V was trimmed by 7 bases and J by 4 bases, leaving 16 bases between them. This sample comprised PBMCs, obtained around 280 days after transplant. The gene calls are TRBV10-3 and TRBJ1-2; D unresolved. The receptor was isolated from a human patient who received an intestinal transplant, so some T cells may come from the graft donor. The CDR3 region has the DNA TGTGCCATCACCGAAGACCGGGTTCCCTATGGCTACACCTTC. Translation: CAITEDRVPYGYTF.